These 26 T cell receptor beta chains came from one sample sequenced in a study of identical twins. MiXCR, run by TCRdb on the 5' RACE reads, gives a single entry per CDR3 protein. The data contain a few hundred thousand distinct CDR3 sequences, over 8.5% of them singletons. These data were likewise used in another study, on yellow fever vaccine responses in identical twins.

The sequencing input was PBMCs. The receptor set was obtained from a woman under 30 in good health.

This clonotype was counted only a few times. This sequence joins TRBV21-1 and TRBJ2-7; the table's D call, TRBD1, has no DNA check behind it. TRBV21-1 is an annotated pseudogene. This CDR3 contains 15 residues. CDR3 in amino acids: CASSNGDPVFDEQYF. In DNA, the CDR3 is TGTGCCAGCAGCAATGGGGACCCAGTCTTTGACGAGCAGTACTTC.

Ten or more counts support this clonotype. The rearrangement links TRBV7-9 to TRBJ2-1; TRBD1 or TRBD2 may be the D gene (6 bases each). Trimming left V 7 bases short and J 7 bases short, with 20 bases between. This CDR3 is 15 amino acids long. Germline CDR1 and CDR2: SEHNR and FQNEAQ (reference sequence). This chain's CDR3 is CASTDRGGRNNEQFF. The DNA for the CDR3 is TGTGCCAGCACCGATCGAGGGGGGCGGAATAATGAGCAGTTCTTC.

This chain connects TRBV19 to TRBJ1-4, with D possibly matching TRBD1 (6 bases). Germline CDR1 is LNHDA and CDR2 is SQIVND (reference sequence). V shed 5 bases and J shed 8 bases, with 18 bases lying between them. The CDR3 runs to 15 residues. The CDR3 sequence: CASSADSQSGEKLFF. CDR3 DNA: TGTGCCAGTAGTGCGGACAGCCAGAGTGGCGAAAAACTGTTTTTT.

The V and J genes are TRBV7-9 and TRBJ1-2; D perhaps matches TRBD1 (6 bases). The CDR3 spans 12 residues. CDR1 is SEHNR, CDR2 FQNEAQ, per germline (reference sequence). The V end lost 7 bases, the J end lost 8 bases, and 14 bases lay between the germline ends. The CDR3 region is CASIPTGYGYTF. CDR3 sequence (DNA): TGTGCCAGCATCCCTACAGGGTACGGCTACACCTTC.

V is TRBV5-1 and J is TRBJ2-5; possibly TRBD1 or TRBD2 for D (5 bases each). CDR3 length equals 14 residues. From germline, CDR1 is SGHRS and CDR2 YFSETQ. The germline V and J ends were trimmed by 1 base and 5 bases, with 12 bases remaining between them. The CDR3 protein is CASSLKRGGETQYF. CDR3 sequence (DNA): TGCGCCAGCAGCTTGAAGAGGGGCGGTGAGACCCAGTACTTC.

This clonotype was counted a few times. CDR3 amino acids: CATSNPGLAGPEQFF. As DNA, the CDR3 is TGTGCCACCAGCAATCCGGGACTAGCGGGACCCGAGCAGTTCTTC. The rearrangement links TRBV15 to TRBJ2-1; 13 nucleotides line up with TRBD2. This CDR3 comprises 15 residues. Losses at the gene ends were 4 bases for V and 10 bases for J; bases not matched to a gene: 7. CDR1 is LNHNV, CDR2 YYDKDF, per germline (reference sequence).

This clonotype was found a few times. The V gene is TRBV27, the J gene TRBJ2-6; D is perhaps TRBD1 (5 bases). The V end lost 7 bases, the J end lost 4 bases, and 17 bases lay between the germline ends. Germline values: CDR1 MNHEY, CDR2 SMNVEV (reference sequence). The CDR3 is made up of 16 amino acids. CDR3 in DNA: TGTGCCAGCACCGAAGGCCCCCCAGGGGGGGCCAACGTCCTGACTTTC. Amino acid sequence: CASTEGPPGGANVLTF.

V and J are TRBV6-5 and TRBJ2-7; D not certain. Germline-derived CDR1 and CDR2 are MNHEY and SVGAGI. The CDR3 sequence is 12 residues long. The germline V and J ends were trimmed by 6 bases and 6 bases, with 12 bases remaining between them. CDR3: CASSKGGVEQYF. Written as DNA, the CDR3 is TGTGCCAGCAGCAAGGGTGGGGTCGAGCAGTACTTC.

This clonotype was seen more than once but under ten times. This chain links TRBV29-1 with TRBJ2-3, with a possible D match to TRBD1 (6 bases). The ends were cut back, 1 base at V and 6 bases at J, with 17 bases in the middle. Germline loops: CDR1 SQVTM, CDR2 ANQGSEA. CDR3 length: 15 residues. The CDR3 bases are TGCAGCGTTGAAGGGGGACACTCTAAACTGGATACGCAGTATTTT. Amino acid sequence: CSVEGGHSKLDTQYF.

This clonotype was seen only a few times. The CDR3 DNA reads TGCAGTGCTAGCTATTTGACAGGAGGGGTTCAGCCCCAGCATTTT. Translating it yields CSASYLTGGVQPQHF. This sequence joins TRBV20-1 and TRBJ1-5, with D maybe TRBD1 (6 bases). This CDR3 has 15 amino acids. Trimming left V 3 bases short and J 6 bases short, with 18 bases between. Germline CDR1 reads DFQATT; CDR2 reads SNEGSKA (reference sequence).

The rearrangement uses TRBV29-1 and TRBJ2-1, with D unclear. This CDR3 is 14 amino acids long. The germline V gene encodes CDR1 SQVTM and CDR2 ANQGSEA. Trimming pared 6 bases from V and 0 bases from J, leaving 12 bases between. The CDR3: CSVIPLGSYNEQFF. For the CDR3, the DNA is TGCAGCGTGATTCCGCTTGGCTCCTACAATGAGCAGTTCTTC.

This chain joins TRBV6-2 or TRBV6-3 and TRBJ2-5; 8 positions agree with TRBD1. V shed 5 bases, J shed 1 base, and the junction held 18 bases outside the gene matches. Germline CDR1 reads MNHEY; CDR2 reads SVGEGT. The CDR3 spans 19 residues. As DNA, the CDR3 is TGTGCCAGCAGTGGACAGGGATATGGCGGCGCGGCGTCCCAAGAGACCCAGTACTTC. Encoded protein: CASSGQGYGGAASQETQYF.

This clonotype has a handful of counts. The rearrangement uses TRBV5-1 and TRBJ2-7; TRBD2 agrees at 12 bases. CDR3 size: 16 residues. The trim removed 3 bases at V and 0 bases at J, leaving 4 bases unmatched. Germline CDR1 SGHRS, CDR2 YFSETQ. The CDR3 protein is CASSSGLAGYSYEQYF. CDR3 nucleotides: TGCGCCAGCAGCTCTGGACTAGCGGGGTACTCCTACGAGCAGTACTTC.

This clonotype was recorded a few times. The chain employs TRBV6-4 and TRBJ1-2, with TRBD1 matching over 8 bases. CDR1 and CDR2 (germline): MRHNA, SNTAGT. CDR3 length equals 15 residues. Unmatched junction bases numbered 14, after V lost 6 bases and J lost 8 bases. The CDR3 DNA reads as TGTGCCAGCAGCCCTACGGGACAGGCAATCGACGGCTACACCTTC. It is translated as CASSPTGQAIDGYTF.

This clonotype was detected many times. The chain is built from TRBV7-9 and TRBJ2-3, with 10 bases matching TRBD2. Germline values: CDR1 SEHNR, CDR2 FQNEAQ (reference sequence). The CDR3 consists of 15 residues. V trimming: 2 bases; J trimming: 6 bases; junction bases outside the gene matches: 5. The CDR3 sequence: CASSLPSGGLDTQYF. CDR3 coding DNA: TGTGCCAGCAGCTTACCTAGCGGGGGCCTGGATACGCAGTATTTT.

This clonotype was found a few times. V gene TRBV14 combines with J gene TRBJ1-2, with D perhaps TRBD1 (5 bases). CDR3 length: 15 amino acids. Germline lookup yields CDR1 SGHDN and CDR2 FVKESK. V gave up 2 bases and J gave up 8 bases, with 18 bases separating them. The CDR3 loop reads CASSQSGREYRGYTF. The CDR3 nucleotides read TGTGCCAGCAGCCAATCGGGCAGAGAATACAGGGGCTACACCTTC.

This clonotype was picked up many times. The chain uses TRBV10-3 and TRBJ2-7; 7 nucleotides agree with TRBD2. CDR3 length equals 14 residues. The junction had 5 bases not matched to a gene; V was cut back by 0 bases and J by 6 bases. The germline CDR1 and CDR2 sequences are ENHRY and SYGVKD. Here the CDR3 DNA reads TGTGCCATCAGTGAGTCTGGGGGGGTAATCGAGCAGTACTTC. It translates to CAISESGGVIEQYF.

This clonotype was observed a handful of times. The chain combines TRBV5-1 with TRBJ2-3, with 7 bases matching TRBD2. The CDR3 is 14 residues long. V gave up 4 bases and J gave up 2 bases; unmatched junction bases: 4. The germline V gene encodes CDR1 SGHRS and CDR2 YFSETQ. CDR3 amino acids: CASSPGGLTDTQYF. The CDR3 DNA reads TGCGCCAGCAGCCCGGGGGGACTCACAGATACGCAGTATTTT.

This clonotype has ten or more counts. The V gene is TRBV5-6, the J gene TRBJ2-3; TRBD1 is a possible D gene (6 bases). CDR1 and CDR2 (germline): SGHDT, YYEEEE. V was shortened by 4 bases and J by 4 bases, with 19 bases between the two germline ends. The CDR3 runs to 16 residues. As DNA, the CDR3 is TGTGCCAGCAGCCCACCCTGGGGGCTCGTGTCAGATACGCAGTATTTT. Translated, it gives CASSPPWGLVSDTQYF.

V is TRBV20-1 and J is TRBJ2-2; the D is unclear. The V gene lost 0 bases and the J gene lost 7 bases, with 18 bases spanning the gap. The CDR3 has 16 amino acids. CDR1 is DFQATT and CDR2 is SNEGSKA in the germline V gene (reference sequence). CDR3 in DNA: TGCAGTGCTAGAGATATGTTCAAGCGTGGGCGCGGGGAGCTGTTTTTT. This translates into CSARDMFKRGRGELFF.

This clonotype was picked up many times. The chain couples TRBV12-5 to TRBJ2-2; TRBD2 matches at 11 bases. The J segment lost 6 bases and the V segment lost 0 bases, leaving 6 bases of the junction unmatched. This CDR3 is built from 17 residues. CDR1 is LGHNT, CDR2 FRNRAP, per germline. The CDR3 loop reads CASGLVLSGRGAGELFF. The CDR3 nucleotides read TGTGCTAGTGGTTTGGTACTTAGCGGGAGGGGAGCCGGGGAGCTGTTTTTT.

There are a few counts of this clonotype. The rearrangement links TRBV12-3 or TRBV12-4 to TRBJ2-7; the D gene is possibly TRBD2 (5 bases). The CDR3 is 12 residues long. V was clipped by 9 bases and J by 7 bases, with 16 bases between them. CDR3: CASTDGIREQYF. Written as DNA, the CDR3 is TGTGCCAGTACCGACGGGATAAGGGAGCAGTACTTC.

A few counts support this clonotype. V is TRBV20-1 and J is TRBJ2-7; D call uncertain. Germline V gene sequence: CDR1 DFQATT, CDR2 SNEGSKA (reference sequence). The CDR3 runs 15 residues. The ends were cut back, 1 base at V and 3 bases at J, with 16 bases in the middle. CDR3 amino acids: CSARGVTNNNYEQYF. The CDR3 bases are TGCAGTGCTAGAGGCGTCACTAATAATAACTACGAGCAGTACTTC.

This clonotype was picked up many times. The rearrangement joins TRBV25-1 to TRBJ2-5, with 11 bases fitting TRBD2. The germline V gene encodes CDR1 MGHDK and CDR2 SYGVNS. The CDR3 length is 15 residues. J lost 5 bases, V lost 6 bases, and 8 bases had no gene match. The CDR3 sequence is CASRPGLAVLETQYF. The CDR3 DNA follows: TGTGCCAGCAGGCCGGGACTAGCGGTGCTTGAGACCCAGTACTTC.

The chain recombines TRBV3-1 with TRBJ1-4; D might be TRBD1 (6 bases). Germline-derived CDR1 and CDR2 are LGHDT and YNNKEL (reference sequence). This CDR3 is 16 amino acids long. V was clipped by 0 bases and J by 7 bases, with 15 bases between them. The CDR3 reads CASSQDGGRGSEKLFF. The CDR3 nucleotides are TGTGCCAGCAGCCAAGACGGGGGGCGAGGGAGTGAAAAACTGTTTTTT.

The V call is TRBV13, the J call TRBJ2-1; D is unclear. V lost 0 bases and J lost 3, with 9 bases in between. CDR3 size: 15 residues. From germline, CDR1 is PRHDT and CDR2 FYEKMQ (reference sequence). CDR3 residues: CASSLGTPLYNEQFF. CDR3 in DNA: TGTGCCAGCAGCTTAGGTACCCCCCTCTACAATGAGCAGTTCTTC.